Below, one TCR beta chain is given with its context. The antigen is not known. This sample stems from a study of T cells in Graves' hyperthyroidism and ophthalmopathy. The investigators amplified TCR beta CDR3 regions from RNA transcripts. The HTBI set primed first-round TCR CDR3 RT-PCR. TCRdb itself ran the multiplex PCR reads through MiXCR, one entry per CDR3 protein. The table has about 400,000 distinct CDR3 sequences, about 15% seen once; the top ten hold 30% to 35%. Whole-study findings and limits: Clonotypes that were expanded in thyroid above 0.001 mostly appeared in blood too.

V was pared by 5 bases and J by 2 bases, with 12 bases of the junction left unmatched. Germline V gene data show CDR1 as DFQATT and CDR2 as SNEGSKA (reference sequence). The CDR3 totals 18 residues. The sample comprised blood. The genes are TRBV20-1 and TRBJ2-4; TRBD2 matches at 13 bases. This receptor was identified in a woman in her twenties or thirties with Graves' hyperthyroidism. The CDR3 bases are TGCAGTGCTCGGGACAGCCGGACTAGCGGGAGTTCCAAAAACATTCAGTACTTC. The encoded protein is CSARDSRTSGSSKNIQYF.